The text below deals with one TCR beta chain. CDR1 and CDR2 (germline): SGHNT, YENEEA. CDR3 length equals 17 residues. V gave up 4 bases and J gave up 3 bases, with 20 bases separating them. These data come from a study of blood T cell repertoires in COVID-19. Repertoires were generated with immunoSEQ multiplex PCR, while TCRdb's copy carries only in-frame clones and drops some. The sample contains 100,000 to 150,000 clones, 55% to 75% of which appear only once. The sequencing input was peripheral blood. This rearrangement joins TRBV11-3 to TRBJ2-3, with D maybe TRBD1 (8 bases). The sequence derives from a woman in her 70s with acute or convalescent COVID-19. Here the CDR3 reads CASSSSAGQGGTDTQYF. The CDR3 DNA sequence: TGTGCCAGCAGCTCTTCGGCCGGACAGGGAGGGACAGATACGCAGTATTTT.